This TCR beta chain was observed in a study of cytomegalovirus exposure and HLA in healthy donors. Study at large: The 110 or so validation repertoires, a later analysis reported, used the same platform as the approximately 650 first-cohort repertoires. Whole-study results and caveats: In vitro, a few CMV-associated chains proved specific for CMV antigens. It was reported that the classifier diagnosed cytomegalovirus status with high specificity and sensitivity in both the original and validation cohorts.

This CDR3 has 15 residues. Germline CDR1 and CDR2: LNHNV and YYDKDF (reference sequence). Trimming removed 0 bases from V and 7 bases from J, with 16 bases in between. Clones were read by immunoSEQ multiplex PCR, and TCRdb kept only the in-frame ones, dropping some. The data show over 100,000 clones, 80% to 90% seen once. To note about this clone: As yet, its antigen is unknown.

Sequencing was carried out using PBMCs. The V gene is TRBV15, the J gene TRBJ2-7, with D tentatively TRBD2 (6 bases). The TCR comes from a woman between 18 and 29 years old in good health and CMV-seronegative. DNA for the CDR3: TGTGCCACCAGCAGAGAACCGGGGACTCGGTTAGAGCAGTACTTC. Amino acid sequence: CATSREPGTRLEQYF.